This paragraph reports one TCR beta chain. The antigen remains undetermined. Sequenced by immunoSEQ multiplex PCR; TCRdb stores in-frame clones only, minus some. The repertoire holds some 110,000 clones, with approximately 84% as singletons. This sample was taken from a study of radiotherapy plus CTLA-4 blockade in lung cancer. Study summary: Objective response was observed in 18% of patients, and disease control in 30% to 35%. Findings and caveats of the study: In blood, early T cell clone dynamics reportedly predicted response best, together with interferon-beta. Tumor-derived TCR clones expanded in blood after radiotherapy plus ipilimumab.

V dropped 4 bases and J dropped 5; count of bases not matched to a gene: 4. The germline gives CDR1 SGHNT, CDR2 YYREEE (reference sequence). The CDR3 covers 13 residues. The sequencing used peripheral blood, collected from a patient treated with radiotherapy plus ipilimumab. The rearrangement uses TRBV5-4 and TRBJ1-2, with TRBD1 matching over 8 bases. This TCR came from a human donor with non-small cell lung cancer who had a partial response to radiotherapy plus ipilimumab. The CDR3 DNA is TGTGCCAGCAGCGAGACAGGGGTGTATGGCTACACCTTC. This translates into CASSETGVYGYTF.